This T cell receptor beta chain comes out of a study of metastatic and nonmetastatic thyroid tumors (dated by TCRdb to 2018 to 2020). Regarding the study in general: For patients with malignant and with benign thyroid disease, the researchers compared repertoires between peripheral blood samples and tumor or nodule tissue samples. General study outcomes and caveats: In both blood and tumor samples, malignant tumors were reported to have significantly higher TCR beta diversity than benign nodules.

Library construction relied on PCR. TCRdb names Illumina HiSeq 4000 as the instrument used. High-throughput sequencing was used to profile the TCR beta-chain CDR3 region of each patient. On the study's bioinformatics: Drawing on CDR3 differences between clinicopathological groups, the researchers built a classifier meant to tell apart patients with distant-metastatic papillary thyroid cancer. The Shannon index was used to assess repertoire diversity, and the Morisita-Horn index was used to assess tumor-blood repertoire similarity. TCRdb's own reprocessing of the public reads used fastp at Q25 and MiXCR and kept productive beta chains. The V and J calls were determined by TCRdb, not by the authors. The sample table lists about 46,000 clones, under 25% of them with a count of one. About 3.3% of the sample is held by the ten biggest clonotypes. This clone was observed a handful of times. There is no known antigen for this receptor. No base qualities exist here, and no much larger clone lies one base off it.

For CDR1 and CDR2, the germline V gene lists MNHEY and SVGAGI. V drops 0 bases and J drops 5 bases, leaving 9 bases in between. The CDR3 sequence holds 14 residues, the cysteine and phenylalanine included. Here the CDR3 DNA is all that survives: 42 bases in frame from base 1. No patient had received any treatment before thyroid surgery. Using T-cell receptor beta sequencing, the researchers looked back retrospectively at clinical samples from patients, gathered between the early 2010s and the late 2010s. The sequence joins TRBV6-5 to TRBJ2-3, with the D segment possibly TRBD1 or TRBD2, each aligning over 5 bases. The sequencing sample was made of blood. The TCR originated in a male donor with papillary thyroid cancer or a benign thyroid nodule (not recorded which). Some clones in this sample may be carry-over from other donors' samples. The CDR3 here reads CASSYSGTGDTQYF. In nucleotides, the sequence is TGTGCCAGCAGTTACTCCGGGACGGGAGATACGCAGTATTTT.